This T cell receptor beta chain was profiled in a study of blood T cell repertoires in COVID-19. The wider study: PBMCs, B-cell-depleted T cells, or T cells provided the cDNA or gDNA that made up the material.

This CDR3 region has 17 residues. The ends were cut back, 3 bases at V and 7 bases at J, with 24 bases in the middle. The germline V gene has CDR1 LGHDT and CDR2 YNNKEL (reference sequence). Sequenced by immunoSEQ multiplex PCR; TCRdb stores in-frame clones only, minus some. Here the sample spans roughly 32,000 clones, roughly 90% being singletons. The TCR sequence derives from a man in his forties or fifties with active or convalescent COVID-19. This rearrangement joins TRBV3-1 (or the pseudogene TRBV3-2) to TRBJ1-1, with D perhaps matching TRBD1 (6 bases). The sequencing sample was made of peripheral blood. CDR3 region: CASSHKNGWGPNFEAFF. For the CDR3, the DNA is TGTGCCAGCAGCCACAAGAACGGTTGGGGGCCTAACTTTGAAGCTTTCTTT.